These T cell receptor beta chains were read from a single sample in a study of radiotherapy plus CTLA-4 blockade in lung cancer. Method: immunoSEQ multiplex PCR; TCRdb's copy keeps in-frame clones and lacks some. This table holds 25,000 to 35,000 clones, about four fifths found once. This sample comprised peripheral blood, obtained from a patient treated with radiotherapy plus ipilimumab. Receptors originate from a human donor with non-small cell lung cancer that progressed on radiotherapy plus ipilimumab. The CDR3 runs from the conserved cysteine through the conserved F or W. D genes are given only for firm matches. Clone size appears in some rows only: once, few, many, or a class for an expanded clone.

TGTGCCAGCAGCTGGGACAGGGGGAACTACGAGCAGTACTTC,CASSWDRGNYEQYF,TRBD1,.,14,TRBV5-4,TRBJ2-7
TGTGCCAGCACCTACCGGGACGAAGACTCGAACACTGAAGCTTTCTTT,CASTYRDEDSNTEAFF,.,.,16,TRBV28,TRBJ1-1
TGTGCCATCAGTGAGCCGGGACAGCTAACTGAAGCTTTCTTT,CAISEPGQLTEAFF,TRBD1,.,14,TRBV10-3,TRBJ1-1
TGTGCCAGCAGTTTGGGACAGGGCCTGGTCAATCAGCCCCAGCATTTT,CASSLGQGLVNQPQHF,TRBD1,few,16,TRBV27,TRBJ1-5
TGTGCCAGCAGCTTTAGGGGGCTTGGGACCTACGAGCAGTACTTC,CASSFRGLGTYEQYF,TRBD1,.,15,TRBV5-6,TRBJ2-7
TGTGCCAGCAGACCCTCCGGGGGCAGATATGACCAAGAGACCCAGTACTTC,CASRPSGGRYDQETQYF,.,few,17,TRBV27,TRBJ2-5
TGTGCCAGCAGCGTCCGGACAGGGTCGGCGAACACTGAAGCTTTCTTT,CASSVRTGSANTEAFF,.,.,16,TRBV21-1,TRBJ1-1
TGTGCCAGCAGTCACGGACAGGGAAATTATCAGCCCCAGCATTTT,CASSHGQGNYQPQHF,TRBD1,once,15,TRBV28,TRBJ1-5
TGTGCCAGCTCAAGGGACAGGGACTCCGAGCAGTACTTC,CASSRDRDSEQYF,TRBD1,.,13,TRBV18,TRBJ2-7
TGTGCCAGCAGTTTTGGGAGTCGATCCACTAATTCACCCCTCCACTTT,CASSFGSRSTNSPLHF,.,.,16,TRBV28,TRBJ1-6
TGTGCCAGCAGTTTAATGGACAGGGGGCTGGATACGCAGTATTTT,CASSLMDRGLDTQYF,TRBD1,.,15,TRBV2,TRBJ2-3
TGTGCCAGCAGCTTAGGGGTAGGGGATAGCAATCAGCCCCAGCATTTT,CASSLGVGDSNQPQHF,.,.,16,TRBV7-9,TRBJ1-5
TGCAGTGCCAACGGAGGTAGCGAGCAGTACTTC,CSANGGSEQYF,.,.,11,TRBV20-1,TRBJ2-7
TGTGCCAGCAGTCGATCAGGGGGAGAGACCCAGTACTTC,CASSRSGGETQYF,TRBD1,.,13,TRBV6-1,TRBJ2-5
TGTGCCAGCAGCCAAGATCAGGGTTCTAGCGGGGAGAGCGGGGAGCTGTTTTTT,CASSQDQGSSGESGELFF,TRBD2,.,18,TRBV4-2,TRBJ2-2
TGTGCCAGCAGCTCATGGACTATCAACACCGGGGAGCTGTTTTTT,CASSSWTINTGELFF,.,.,15,TRBV7-9,TRBJ2-2
TGTGCCAGCAGTGTTGACCGCTTGAGCTCCTACGAGCAGTACTTC,CASSVDRLSSYEQYF,.,.,15,TRBV2,TRBJ2-7
TGCGCCAGCAGCTTTGGACAGGGGGACGATACGCAGTATTTT,CASSFGQGDDTQYF,TRBD1,.,14,TRBV5-1,TRBJ2-3
TGTGCCAGCAGCGCGACGGGACAACTCACCGGGGAGCTGTTTTTT,CASSATGQLTGELFF,.,once,15,TRBV9,TRBJ2-2
TGTGCCAGCAGCTCCCTTCAGGGAGGGCACACTGAAGCTTTCTTT,CASSSLQGGHTEAFF,.,.,15,TRBV7-9,TRBJ1-1
TGTGCCAGCAGCTCCGACAGGGCTAACTATGGCTACACCTTC,CASSSDRANYGYTF,TRBD1,.,14,TRBV7-9,TRBJ1-2
TGTGCCATCACCCCGGGACGCTCGAACACTGAAGCTTTCTTT,CAITPGRSNTEAFF,.,.,14,TRBV10-3,TRBJ1-1
TGTGCCAGTAGTATGAACCCTACTAGCACAGATACGCAGTATTTT,CASSMNPTSTDTQYF,.,.,15,TRBV19,TRBJ2-3
TGCGCCAGCAGCTTGTCCCAAGCGGGAGATACGCAGTATTTT,CASSLSQAGDTQYF,.,.,14,TRBV5-1,TRBJ2-3
TGTGCCAGCAGCTTAGGAAGGGGACTAGCGGAAATCAATGAGCAGTTCTTC,CASSLGRGLAEINEQFF,TRBD2,.,17,TRBV11-2,TRBJ2-1
TGTGCCAGCAGTGAGACAGATACTGAAGCTTTCTTT,CASSETDTEAFF,.,once,12,TRBV2,TRBJ1-1
TGTGCCAGCAGCAAGGCGACAGGGGTCACCGGGGAGCTGTTTTTT,CASSKATGVTGELFF,.,.,15,TRBV21-1,TRBJ2-2
TGTGCCAGCACTCCGGGACAGTTCAATCAGCCCCAGCATTTT,CASTPGQFNQPQHF,TRBD1,.,14,TRBV6-5,TRBJ1-5
TGTGCCACCAGGGGAGCGGGCACAGATACGCAGTATTTT,CATRGAGTDTQYF,.,.,13,TRBV2,TRBJ2-3
TGTGCCAGTAGTATCGGGGGGGTCGGAAAACTGTTTTTT,CASSIGGVGKLFF,.,.,13,TRBV19,TRBJ1-4
TGTGCCAGCAGCTTACCTGGGGGTAACACCGGGGAGCTGTTTTTT,CASSLPGGNTGELFF,.,.,15,TRBV7-2,TRBJ2-2
TGTGCCAGTAGTATTCTAGGGGGAATGGTGAATGAGCAGTTCTTC,CASSILGGMVNEQFF,.,once,15,TRBV19,TRBJ2-1
TGTGCCAGCAGCTTAGGAGGGATGGCTCCCTCTGGAAACACCATATATTTT,CASSLGGMAPSGNTIYF,.,.,17,TRBV11-2,TRBJ1-3
TGTGCCAGCAGCTTAGTCGGAGGGGGACCCGGCGGCGGCTACACCTTC,CASSLVGGGPGGGYTF,.,.,16,TRBV7-9,TRBJ1-2
TGTGCCAGCAGCTTAGCCGGGGGGGCCTACAATGAGCAGTTCTTC,CASSLAGGAYNEQFF,TRBD2,.,15,TRBV13,TRBJ2-1
TGTGCCAGTAGTATGGACAGGGGAAATCAGCCCCAGCATTTT,CASSMDRGNQPQHF,TRBD1,once,14,TRBV19,TRBJ1-5